Sequencing of this TCR beta chain was carried out in a study of T cell changes during pregnancy in multiple sclerosis. Generated by immunoSEQ multiplex PCR, the TCRdb table keeps only in-frame clones and is missing some. Of about 56,000 clones in the sample, 80% to 90% were seen once. In its sample, this clone was seen once. V shed 2 bases and J shed 2 bases, with 6 bases lying between them. The germline V gene encodes CDR1 KGHSH and CDR2 LQKENI. The CDR3 consists of 13 residues. The TCR was taken from a female donor with multiple sclerosis, enrolled in a pregnancy study. The sample in question was CD4+ T cells from peripheral blood mononuclear cells, obtained in the third trimester of pregnancy. The J gene is TRBJ1-1, the V gene TRBV18; D unclear. DNA of the CDR3: TGTGCCAGCTCACCAGGAGTCAACACTGAAGCTTTCTTT. Protein: CASSPGVNTEAFF.